A single T cell receptor beta chain is shown here with its context. The RNA, roughly 0.45 to 1 ug, was put through reverse transcription using random hexamers. It was immunoSEQ multiplex PCR that amplified TCR beta CDR3 across 54 Vbeta and 13 Jbeta. TCRdb used MiXCR to reprocess the immunoSEQ multiplex PCR reads, holding one entry per CDR3 protein. The table records hundreds of thousands of distinct CDR3 sequences, 93% of them present only once. This entry comes from a study of CD8 T cells in Susac syndrome. The CDR3 covers 13 residues. Germline loops: CDR1 DFQATT, CDR2 SNEGSKA (reference sequence). V gave up 5 bases and J gave up 3 bases, with 13 bases separating them. TCR beta sequencing was performed on blood CD8+ and CD4+ T cells.

Material for sequencing was CD4+ T cells from PBMCs. The sequence was obtained from a human donor with multiple sclerosis. The V call is TRBV20-1, the J call TRBJ2-5, with D perhaps TRBD1 (6 bases). CDR3 coding DNA: TGCAGTGCTCTATGGCAGGGGAAAGAGACCCAGTACTTC. This encodes CSALWQGKETQYF.